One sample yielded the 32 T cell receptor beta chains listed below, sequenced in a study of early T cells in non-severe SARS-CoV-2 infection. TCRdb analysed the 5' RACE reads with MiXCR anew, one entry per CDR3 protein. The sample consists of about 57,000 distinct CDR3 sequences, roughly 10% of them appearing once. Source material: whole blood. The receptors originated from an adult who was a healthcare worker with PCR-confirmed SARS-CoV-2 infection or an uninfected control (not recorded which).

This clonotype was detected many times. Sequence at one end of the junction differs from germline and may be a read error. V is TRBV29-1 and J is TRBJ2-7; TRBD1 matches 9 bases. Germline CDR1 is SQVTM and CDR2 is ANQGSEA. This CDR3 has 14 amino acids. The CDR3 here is CSVIRDREGDDQYF. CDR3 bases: TGCAGCGTTATACGGGACAGGGAGGGGGACGACCAGTACTTC.

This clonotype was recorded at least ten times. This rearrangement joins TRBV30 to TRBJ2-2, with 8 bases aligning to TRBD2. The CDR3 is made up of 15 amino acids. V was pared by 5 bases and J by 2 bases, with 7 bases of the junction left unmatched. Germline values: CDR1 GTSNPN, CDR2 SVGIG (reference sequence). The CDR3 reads CAWGSGIQNTGELFF. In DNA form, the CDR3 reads TGTGCCTGGGGTAGCGGGATCCAAAACACCGGGGAGCTGTTTTTT.

CDR3 in amino acids: CASSYGVSYNEQFF. The CDR3 DNA sequence: TGTGCCAGCAGTTATGGGGTCTCCTACAATGAGCAGTTCTTC. The V and J genes are TRBV6-5 and TRBJ2-1; D gene ambiguous. Germline V CDR1 and CDR2: MNHEY, SVGAGI. V shed 3 bases and J shed 0 bases, with 6 bases lying between them. This CDR3 is built from 14 residues.

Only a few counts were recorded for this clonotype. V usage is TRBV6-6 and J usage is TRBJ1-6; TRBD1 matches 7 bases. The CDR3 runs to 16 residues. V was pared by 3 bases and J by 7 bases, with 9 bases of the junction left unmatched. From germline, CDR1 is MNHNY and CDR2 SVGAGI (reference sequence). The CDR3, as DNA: TGTGCCAGCAGTTATCAAGCGACAGGGCGAAATTCACCCCTCCACTTT. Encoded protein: CASSYQATGRNSPLHF.

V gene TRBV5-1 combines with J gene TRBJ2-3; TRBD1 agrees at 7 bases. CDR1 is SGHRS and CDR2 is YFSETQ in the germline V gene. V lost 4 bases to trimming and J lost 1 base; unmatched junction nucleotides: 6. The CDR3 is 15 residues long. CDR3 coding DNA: TGCGCCAGCAGCCCGAAAACAGGGGGCACAGATACGCAGTATTTT. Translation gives CASSPKTGGTDTQYF.

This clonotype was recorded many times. CDR3 loop: CASRDGPYSNQPQHF. The DNA for the CDR3 is TGTGCCAGCAGGGACGGTCCTTATAGCAATCAGCCCCAGCATTTT. The rearrangement joins TRBV5-5 to TRBJ1-5; no definite D call. V lost 5 bases to trimming and J lost 0 bases, with 12 bases between them. In germline, CDR1 is SGHKS, CDR2 YYEKEE (reference sequence). The CDR3 sequence is 15 residues long. Variable domain in full (rest from reference TRBV5-5 and TRBJ1-5): DAGVTQSPTHLIKTRGQQVTLRCSPISGHKSVSWYQQVLGQGPQFIFQYYEKEERGRGNFPDRFSARQFPNYSSELNVNALLLGDSALYLCASRDGPYSNQPQHFGDGTRLSIL.

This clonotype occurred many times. The CDR3, as DNA: TGTGCCAGTAGTATATTAGCGGGGACCGGGGAGCTGTTTTTT. The encoded protein is CASSILAGTGELFF. The chain couples TRBV19 to TRBJ2-2; 8 bases line up with TRBD2. Germline lookup yields CDR1 LNHDA and CDR2 SQIVND (reference sequence). CDR3 length equals 14 residues. The junction had 1 base not matched to a gene; V was cut back by 2 bases and J by 5 bases.

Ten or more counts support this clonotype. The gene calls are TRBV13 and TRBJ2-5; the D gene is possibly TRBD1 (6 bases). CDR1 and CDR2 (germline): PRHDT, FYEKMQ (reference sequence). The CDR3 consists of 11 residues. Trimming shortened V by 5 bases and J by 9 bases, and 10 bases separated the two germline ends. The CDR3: CASSTGPPQYF. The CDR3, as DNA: TGTGCCAGCAGCACAGGGCCCCCCCAGTACTTC.

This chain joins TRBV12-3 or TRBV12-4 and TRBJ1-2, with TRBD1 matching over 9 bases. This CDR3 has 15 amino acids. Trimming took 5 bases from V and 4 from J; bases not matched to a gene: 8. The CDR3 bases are TGTGCCAGCAGTCGTCCGGGACAGGGTTTCTATGGCTACACCTTC. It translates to CASSRPGQGFYGYTF.

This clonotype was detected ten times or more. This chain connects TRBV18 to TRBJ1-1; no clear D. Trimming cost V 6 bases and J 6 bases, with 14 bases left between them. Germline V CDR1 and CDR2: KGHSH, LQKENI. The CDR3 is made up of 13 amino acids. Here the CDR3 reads CASSPPGRAEAFF. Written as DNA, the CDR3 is TGTGCCAGCTCCCCCCCGGGGAGAGCTGAAGCTTTCTTT.

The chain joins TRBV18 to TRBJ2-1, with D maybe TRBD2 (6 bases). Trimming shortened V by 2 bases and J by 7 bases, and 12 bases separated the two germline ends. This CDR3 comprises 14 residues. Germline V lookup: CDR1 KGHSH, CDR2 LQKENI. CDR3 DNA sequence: TGTGCCAGCTCACCAGGAATAGCGGAGAATGAGCAGTTCTTC. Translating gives CASSPGIAENEQFF. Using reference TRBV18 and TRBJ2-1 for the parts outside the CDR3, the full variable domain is NAGVMQNPRHLVRRRGQEARLRCSPMKGHSHVYWYRQLPEEGLKFMVYLQKENIIDESGMPKERFSAEFPKEGPSILRIQQVVRGDSAAYFCASSPGIAENEQFFGPGTRLTVL.

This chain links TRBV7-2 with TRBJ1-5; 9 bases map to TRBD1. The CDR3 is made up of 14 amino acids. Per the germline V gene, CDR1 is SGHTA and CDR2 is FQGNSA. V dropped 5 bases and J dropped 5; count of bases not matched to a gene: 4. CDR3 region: CASSPRTGDQPQHF. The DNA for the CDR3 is TGTGCCAGCAGCCCCCGGACAGGGGATCAGCCCCAGCATTTT.

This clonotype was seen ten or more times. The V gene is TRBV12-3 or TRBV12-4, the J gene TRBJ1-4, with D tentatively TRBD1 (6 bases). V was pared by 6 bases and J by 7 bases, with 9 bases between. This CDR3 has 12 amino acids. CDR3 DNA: TGTGCCAGCAGACCGGACAGTGAAAAACTGTTTTTT. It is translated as CASRPDSEKLFF.

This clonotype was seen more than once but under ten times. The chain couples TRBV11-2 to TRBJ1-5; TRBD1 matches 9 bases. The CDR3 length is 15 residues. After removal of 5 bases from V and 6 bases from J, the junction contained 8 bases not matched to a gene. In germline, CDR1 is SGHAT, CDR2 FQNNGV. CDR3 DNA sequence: TGTGCCAGCAGCATAAAGGGACAGGGAAGTCAGCCCCAGCATTTT. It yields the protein CASSIKGQGSQPQHF.

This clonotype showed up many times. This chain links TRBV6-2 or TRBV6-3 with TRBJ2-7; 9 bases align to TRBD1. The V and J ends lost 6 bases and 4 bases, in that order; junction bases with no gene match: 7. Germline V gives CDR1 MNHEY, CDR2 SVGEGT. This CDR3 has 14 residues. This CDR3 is CASSDTGGGYEQYF. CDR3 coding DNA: TGTGCCAGCAGCGATACAGGGGGCGGGTACGAGCAGTACTTC.

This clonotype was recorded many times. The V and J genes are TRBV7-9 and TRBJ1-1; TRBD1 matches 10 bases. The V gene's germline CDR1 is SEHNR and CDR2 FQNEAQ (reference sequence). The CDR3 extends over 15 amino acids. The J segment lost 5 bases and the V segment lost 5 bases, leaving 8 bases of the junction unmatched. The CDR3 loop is CASSPDRGHRTEAFF. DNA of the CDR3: TGTGCCAGCAGCCCCGACAGGGGGCATCGAACTGAAGCTTTCTTT.

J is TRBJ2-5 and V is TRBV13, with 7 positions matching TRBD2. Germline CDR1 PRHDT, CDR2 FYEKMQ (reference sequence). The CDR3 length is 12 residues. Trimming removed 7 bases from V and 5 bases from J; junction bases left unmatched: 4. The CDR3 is CASTMGGETQYF. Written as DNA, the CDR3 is TGTGCCAGCACCATGGGGGGGGAGACCCAGTACTTC.

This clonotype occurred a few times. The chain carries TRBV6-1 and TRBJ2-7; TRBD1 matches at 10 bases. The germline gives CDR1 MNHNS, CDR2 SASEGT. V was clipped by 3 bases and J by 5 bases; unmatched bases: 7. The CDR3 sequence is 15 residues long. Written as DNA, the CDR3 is TGTGCCAGCAGTGAGGGACGGGACAGGGGTAACGAGCAGTACTTC. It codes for CASSEGRDRGNEQYF.

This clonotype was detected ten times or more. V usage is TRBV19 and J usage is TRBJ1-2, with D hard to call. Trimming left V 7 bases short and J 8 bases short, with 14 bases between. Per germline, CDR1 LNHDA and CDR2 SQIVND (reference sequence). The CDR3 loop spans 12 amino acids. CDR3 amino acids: CASTLDGPGYTF. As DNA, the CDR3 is TGTGCCAGTACCCTGGACGGGCCCGGCTACACCTTC. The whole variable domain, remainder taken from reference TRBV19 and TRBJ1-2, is DGGITQSPKYLFRKEGQNVTLSCEQNLNHDAMYWYRQDPGQGLRLIYYSQIVNDFQKGDIAEGYSVSREKKESFPLTVTSAQKNPTAFYLCASTLDGPGYTFGSGTRLTVV.

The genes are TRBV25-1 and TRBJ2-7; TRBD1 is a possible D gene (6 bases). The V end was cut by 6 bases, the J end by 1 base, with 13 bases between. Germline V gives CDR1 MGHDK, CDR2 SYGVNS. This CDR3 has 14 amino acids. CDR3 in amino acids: CASSGETGSYEQYF. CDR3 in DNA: TGTGCCAGCAGCGGTGAGACAGGATCCTACGAGCAGTACTTC.

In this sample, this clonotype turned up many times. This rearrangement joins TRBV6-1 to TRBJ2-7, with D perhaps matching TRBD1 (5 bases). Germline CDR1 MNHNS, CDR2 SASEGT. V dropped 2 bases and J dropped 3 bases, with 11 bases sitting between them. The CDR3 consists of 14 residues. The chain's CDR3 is CASSELGPVYEQYF. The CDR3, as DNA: TGTGCCAGCAGTGAATTGGGGCCCGTCTACGAGCAGTACTTC.

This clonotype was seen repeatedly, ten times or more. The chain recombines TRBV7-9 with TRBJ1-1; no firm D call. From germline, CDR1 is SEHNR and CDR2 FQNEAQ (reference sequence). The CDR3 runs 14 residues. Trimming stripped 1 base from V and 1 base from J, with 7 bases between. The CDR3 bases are TGTGCCAGCAGCTTAGTAGCAGCGAACACTGAAGCTTTCTTT. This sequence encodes CASSLVAANTEAFF.

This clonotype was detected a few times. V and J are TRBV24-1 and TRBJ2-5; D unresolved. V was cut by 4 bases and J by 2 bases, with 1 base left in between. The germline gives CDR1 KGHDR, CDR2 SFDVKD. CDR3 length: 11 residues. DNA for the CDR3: TGTGCCACCAGTGAGCAAGAGACCCAGTACTTC. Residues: CATSEQETQYF.

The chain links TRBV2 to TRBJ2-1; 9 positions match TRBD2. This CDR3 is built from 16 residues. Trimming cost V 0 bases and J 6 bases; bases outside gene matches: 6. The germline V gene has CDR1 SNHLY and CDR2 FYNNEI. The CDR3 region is CASSEALSGRSNEQFF. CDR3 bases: TGTGCCAGCAGTGAAGCGCTGAGCGGGAGGAGCAATGAGCAGTTCTTC. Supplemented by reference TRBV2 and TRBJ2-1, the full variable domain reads EPEVTQTPSHQVTQMGQEVILRCVPISNHLYFYWYRQILGQKVEFLVSFYNNEISEKSEIFDDQFSVERPDGSNFTLKIRSTKLEDSAMYFCASSEALSGRSNEQFFGPGTRLTVL.

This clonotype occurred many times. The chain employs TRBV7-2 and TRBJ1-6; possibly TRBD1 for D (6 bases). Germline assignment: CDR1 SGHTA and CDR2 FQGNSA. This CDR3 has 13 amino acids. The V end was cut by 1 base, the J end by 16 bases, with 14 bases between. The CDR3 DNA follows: TGTGCCAGCAGCTTAGAAAGGGGGGCGTTTCTCCACTTT. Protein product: CASSLERGAFLHF.

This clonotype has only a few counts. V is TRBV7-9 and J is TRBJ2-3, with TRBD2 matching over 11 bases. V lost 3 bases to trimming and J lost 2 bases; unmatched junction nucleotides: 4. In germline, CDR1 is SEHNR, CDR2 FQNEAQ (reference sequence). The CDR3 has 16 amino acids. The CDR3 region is CASSFLAGGPTDTQYF. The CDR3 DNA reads TGTGCCAGCAGCTTCCTAGCGGGAGGCCCCACAGATACGCAGTATTTT.

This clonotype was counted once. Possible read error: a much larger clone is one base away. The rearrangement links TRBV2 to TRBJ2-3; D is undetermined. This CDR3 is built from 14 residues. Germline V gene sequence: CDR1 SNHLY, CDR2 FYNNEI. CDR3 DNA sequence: TGTGTCAGCTCCGGAAGTTCCACAGAGGATACGCAGTATTTT. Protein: CVSSGSSTEDTQYF.

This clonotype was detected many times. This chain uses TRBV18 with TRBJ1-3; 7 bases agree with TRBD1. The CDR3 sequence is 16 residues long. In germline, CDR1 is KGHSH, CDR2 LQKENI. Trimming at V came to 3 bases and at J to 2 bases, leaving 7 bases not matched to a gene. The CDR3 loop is CASSPTGQVAGNTIYF. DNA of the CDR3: TGTGCCAGCTCACCTACTGGACAGGTGGCTGGAAACACCATATATTTT.

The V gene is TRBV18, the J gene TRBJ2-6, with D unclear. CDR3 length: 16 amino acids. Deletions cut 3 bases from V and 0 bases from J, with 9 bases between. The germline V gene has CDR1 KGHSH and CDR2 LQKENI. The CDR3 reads CASSPSVSSGANVLTF. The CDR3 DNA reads TGTGCCAGCTCACCTTCCGTGAGCTCTGGGGCCAACGTCCTGACTTTC. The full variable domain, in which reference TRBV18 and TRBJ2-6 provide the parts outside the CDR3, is NAGVMQNPRHLVRRRGQEARLRCSPMKGHSHVYWYRQLPEEGLKFMVYLQKENIIDESGMPKERFSAEFPKEGPSILRIQQVVRGDSAAYFCASSPSVSSGANVLTFGAGSRLTVL.

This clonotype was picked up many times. The CDR3 nucleotides are TGTGCCAGCTCACCAAAGCCCAGGGCGGCTGAAGCTTTCTTT. It yields the protein CASSPKPRAAEAFF. The chain is built from TRBV18 and TRBJ1-1, with a tentative D call TRBD1 (5 bases). The V gene lost 2 bases and the J gene lost 6 bases, with 13 bases spanning the gap. CDR3 length: 14 residues. The germline V gene encodes CDR1 KGHSH and CDR2 LQKENI.

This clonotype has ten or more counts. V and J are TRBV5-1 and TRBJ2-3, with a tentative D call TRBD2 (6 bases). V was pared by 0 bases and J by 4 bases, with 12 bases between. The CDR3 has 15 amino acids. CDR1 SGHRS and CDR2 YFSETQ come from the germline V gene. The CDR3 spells CASSLAGALSDTQYF. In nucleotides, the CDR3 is TGCGCCAGCAGCTTGGCGGGAGCGCTGTCAGATACGCAGTATTTT.

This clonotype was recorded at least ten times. The CDR3 loop reads CSGRAGAGELFF. The DNA for the CDR3 is TGCAGTGGCAGAGCGGGAGCCGGGGAGCTGTTTTTT. The chain employs TRBV20-1 and TRBJ2-2; 8 bases fit TRBD2. The CDR3 is 12 residues long. CDR1 is DFQATT, CDR2 SNEGSKA, per germline (reference sequence). The V segment lost 7 bases and the J segment 6 bases; nucleotides outside the gene matches: 4.